These 26 T cell receptor beta chains originate from one sample sequenced in a study of T cell repertoires in cytomegalovirus infection. TCRdb independently ran MiXCR on the reads; one entry per CDR3 protein. The table has approximately 600,000 distinct CDR3 sequences, approximately 40% seen once; the top ten hold 48%. These TCRs are of unknown antigen specificity. The sample consisted of cultured PBMCs, taken from culture after CMV antigen stimulation. The receptors stem from a human donor in good health (CMV status not recorded). Some clones in this sample may be carry-over from other donors' samples.

This clonotype has only a few counts. The rearrangement links TRBV7-2 to TRBJ2-7; D tentatively reads TRBD1 or TRBD2 (6 bases each). In germline, CDR1 is SGHTA, CDR2 FQGNSA. The CDR3 spans 14 residues. V gave up 2 bases and J gave up 3 bases, with 11 bases separating them. CDR3 bases: TGTGCCAGCAGCTTACGAGGGGGGAACTACGAGCAGTACTTC. Amino acid sequence: CASSLRGGNYEQYF.

This clonotype was seen a few times. This chain uses TRBV2 with TRBJ2-7; D is perhaps TRBD2 (6 bases). Trimming left V 6 bases short and J 2 bases short, with 14 bases between. The CDR3 covers 14 residues. Germline V CDR1 and CDR2: SNHLY, FYNNEI. The CDR3 region has the DNA TGTGCCAGCAGAGTTAGCGGAAACACCTACGAGCAGTACTTC. Its protein product is CASRVSGNTYEQYF.

The rearrangement joins TRBV7-9 to TRBJ1-1; possibly TRBD1 for D (6 bases). Germline V gene lookup returns CDR1 SEHNR and CDR2 FQNEAQ (reference sequence). This CDR3 has 16 amino acids. Trimming took off 4 bases at V and 6 bases at J, with 21 bases between the two ends. CDR3 sequence reads: CASSSYAGTTKAEAFF. CDR3 coding DNA: TGTGCCAGCAGCTCGTACGCCGGGACAACCAAGGCTGAAGCTTTCTTT. The variable domain in full, with the rest retrieved from reference TRBV7-9 and TRBJ1-1, is DTGVSQNPRHKITKRGQNVTFRCDPISEHNRLYWYRQTLGQGPEFLTYFQNEAQLEKSRLLSDRFSAERPKGSFSTLEIQRTEQGDSAMYLCASSSYAGTTKAEAFFGQGTRLTVV.

This sequence joins TRBV7-6 and TRBJ2-3; D might be TRBD2 (5 bases). The CDR3 loop spans 12 amino acids. The V end was cut by 8 bases, the J end by 5 bases, with 11 bases between. Germline values: CDR1 SGHVS, CDR2 FNYEAQ. The CDR3 sequence is CASDPEGDTQYF. Written as DNA, the CDR3 is TGTGCCAGCGACCCAGAGGGAGATACGCAGTATTTT.

The chain has TRBV5-4 and TRBJ2-1; D call uncertain. The germline V gene encodes CDR1 SGHNT and CDR2 YYREEE (reference sequence). CDR3 length: 13 amino acids. With 4 bases removed from V and 12 bases from J, the gap between germline ends came to 17 bases. CDR3 in DNA: TGTGCCAGCAGCCCTGGGGTTGGGTTGGCGCAGTTCTTC. Its translation: CASSPGVGLAQFF.

This clonotype was seen once. The J gene is TRBJ2-7, the V gene TRBV2, with no clear D. CDR1 is SNHLY, CDR2 FYNNEI, per germline. The CDR3 is 11 amino acids. Trimming left V 10 bases short and J 4 bases short, with 11 bases between. Written as DNA, the CDR3 is TGTGCCACCTCGGCGGCTTACGAGCAGTACTTC. Amino acids: CATSAAYEQYF.

This clonotype was observed many times. The genes are TRBV15 and TRBJ2-1; 10 bases are a match to TRBD2. The CDR3 spans 16 residues. In germline, CDR1 is LNHNV, CDR2 YYDKDF (reference sequence). V dropped 6 bases and J dropped 1; count of bases not matched to a gene: 6. CDR3 in amino acids: CATRPLAGPSYNEQFF. CDR3 DNA: TGTGCCACCAGACCACTAGCGGGGCCTTCCTACAATGAGCAGTTCTTC.

The chain has TRBV2 and TRBJ2-5; 8 bases map to TRBD1. In germline, CDR1 is SNHLY, CDR2 FYNNEI. V trimming: 8 bases; J trimming: 9 bases; junction bases outside the gene matches: 20. This CDR3 is 16 amino acids long. The CDR3 coding sequence is TGTGCCAGCTTACGGGGGCCTACAGGGGGTCCCTTGGCCCAGTACTTC. Encoded protein: CASLRGPTGGPLAQYF.

The chain carries TRBV28 and TRBJ2-7, with TRBD1 identical over 11 bases. The V segment lost 5 bases and the J segment 3 bases; nucleotides outside the gene matches: 9. The germline CDR1 and CDR2 sequences are MDHEN and SYDVKM. The CDR3 sequence is 16 residues long. CDR3 loop: CASSPWGQGVIYEQYF. The CDR3 DNA follows: TGTGCCAGCAGTCCATGGGGACAGGGGGTAATCTACGAGCAGTACTTC.

This chain connects TRBV2 to TRBJ1-4; D possibly corresponds to TRBD1 (6 bases). Germline V CDR1 and CDR2: SNHLY, FYNNEI. V lost 6 bases, J lost 7 bases, and 15 bases lay in between. The CDR3 totals 14 residues. CDR3 amino acids: CASRKTGLGEKLFF. Here the CDR3 DNA reads TGTGCCAGCAGAAAGACAGGTCTTGGTGAAAAACTGTTTTTT.

This clonotype was found a few times. The chain combines TRBV4-1 with TRBJ1-1; D is uncertain. V was trimmed by 1 base and J by 8 bases, leaving 11 bases between them. The CDR3 runs to 13 residues. The germline gives CDR1 MGHRA, CDR2 YSYEKL. The CDR3 here is CASSQVVLGEAFF. In DNA form, the CDR3 reads TGCGCCAGCAGCCAAGTAGTCCTCGGAGAAGCTTTCTTT.

The V and J genes are TRBV12-3 or TRBV12-4 and TRBJ1-1; D uncertain. V lost 7 bases to trimming and J lost 3 bases, with 15 bases between them. The CDR3 length is 14 residues. In nucleotides, the CDR3 is TGTGCCAGCACCTCGGACGGGGTGGACACTGAAGCTTTCTTT. It is translated as CASTSDGVDTEAFF.

The rearrangement joins TRBV7-6 to TRBJ2-7; TRBD2 is a possible D gene (6 bases). CDR1 is SGHVS, CDR2 FNYEAQ, per germline. V was trimmed by 1 base and J by 4 bases, leaving 11 bases between them. This CDR3 is 14 amino acids long. CDR3 DNA: TGTGCCAGCAGCTTAGAGGGACTTAGATACGAGCAGTACTTC. Encoded protein: CASSLEGLRYEQYF.

This clonotype was seen only a few times. This rearrangement joins TRBV10-3 to TRBJ2-1; 8 nucleotides agree with TRBD2. Germline loops: CDR1 ENHRY, CDR2 SYGVKD. Trimming cost V 4 bases and J 1 base; bases outside gene matches: 12. This CDR3 comprises 18 residues. The CDR3: CAISVYTSGTESYNEQFF. In DNA, the CDR3 is TGTGCCATCAGTGTATACACTAGCGGTACTGAATCCTACAATGAGCAGTTCTTC.

The chain has TRBV7-8 and TRBJ2-5; TRBD2 is a possible D gene (5 bases). V was shortened by 5 bases and J by 1 base, with 11 bases between the two germline ends. This CDR3 has 14 residues. Germline V gene sequence: CDR1 SGHVS, CDR2 FQNEAQ. The CDR3 bases are TGTGCCAGCAGCCCTACTAGTTTCCAAGAGACCCAGTACTTC. This sequence encodes CASSPTSFQETQYF.

This clonotype was seen ten or more times. This chain links TRBV7-2 with TRBJ1-5; maybe TRBD1 (5 bases). The CDR3 spans 16 residues. Trimming took 6 bases from V and 0 from J, leaving 15 bases between them. Germline CDR1 SGHTA, CDR2 FQGNSA. The CDR3 DNA follows: TGTGCCAGCAGTCACGACAGTCCTTATAGCAATCAGCCCCAGCATTTT. Protein product: CASSHDSPYSNQPQHF. Full variable domain (remainder filled in from reference TRBV7-2 and TRBJ1-5): GAGVSQSPSNKVTEKGKDVELRCDPISGHTALYWYRQSLGQGLEFLIYFQGNSAPDKSGLPSDRFSAERTGGSVSTLTIQRTQQEDSAVYLCASSHDSPYSNQPQHFGDGTRLSIL.

The chain carries TRBV6-5 and TRBJ2-5; perhaps D is TRBD1 or TRBD2 (6 bases each). The V end was cut by 0 bases, the J end by 4 bases, with 15 bases between. The CDR3 extends over 16 amino acids. Per germline, CDR1 MNHEY and CDR2 SVGAGI. The DNA for the CDR3 is TGTGCCAGCAGTTACTCAAGGGGCAGGGGAGGAGAGACCCAGTACTTC. This codes for CASSYSRGRGGETQYF.

The rearrangement links TRBV12-3 or TRBV12-4 to TRBJ2-3; D may be TRBD2 (6 bases). This CDR3 is 11 amino acids long. Trimming pared 6 bases from V and 12 bases from J, leaving 13 bases between. This chain's CDR3 is CASSRSSVQYF. The DNA for the CDR3 is TGTGCCAGCAGCCGTTCTAGCGTTCAGTATTTT.

The chain links TRBV5-1 to TRBJ1-1; no clear D. CDR3 size: 15 residues. V dropped 0 bases and J dropped 0 bases, with 9 bases sitting between them. The germline V gene encodes CDR1 SGHRS and CDR2 YFSETQ. In DNA form, the CDR3 reads TGCGCCAGCAGCTTGGCCGGTGGGGTGAACACTGAAGCTTTCTTT. Its translation is CASSLAGGVNTEAFF.

The sample holds one count of this clonotype. The V and J genes are TRBV7-8 and TRBJ2-7; 10 bases align to TRBD2. The V gene end was trimmed by 5 bases and the J gene end by 2 bases; junction bases not matched to a gene: 15. In germline, CDR1 is SGHVS, CDR2 FQNEAQ. The CDR3 spans 18 residues. The DNA of the CDR3 is TGTGCCAGCAGCCCCCGGGTTCGGAAAAGCGGGAGGGCCTACGAGCAGTACTTC. Residues: CASSPRVRKSGRAYEQYF.

The chain combines TRBV6-6 with TRBJ2-7; either TRBD1 or TRBD2 may fit D (5 bases each). The CDR3 consists of 16 residues. Germline CDR1 reads MNHNY; CDR2 reads SVGAGI (reference sequence). Trimming took 5 bases from V and 0 from J, leaving 17 bases between them. The CDR3 region has the DNA TGTGCCAGCAGTCCTAACCGGGGCAGGAGCTCCTACGAGCAGTACTTC. It codes for CASSPNRGRSSYEQYF.

This clonotype was detected ten times or more. The V and J genes are TRBV7-2 and TRBJ2-5; D possibly uses TRBD1 or TRBD2 (5 bases each). CDR1 and CDR2 from the germline V gene are SGHTA and FQGNSA. This CDR3 has 13 residues. The V and J ends lost 6 bases and 2 bases respectively, with 10 bases between them. The CDR3 protein is CASRGTVQETQYF. In DNA form, the CDR3 reads TGTGCCAGCAGGGGGACGGTACAAGAGACCCAGTACTTC.

The chain has TRBV4-2 and TRBJ1-6; unclear D gene. The CDR3 sequence is 18 residues long. Germline V gene lookup returns CDR1 LGHNA and CDR2 YNFKEQ. Trimming cost V 0 bases and J 5 bases, with 17 bases left between them. The CDR3 DNA sequence: TGTGCCAGCAGCCAAGATCTACTAGGAACCTACAATAATTCACCCCTCCACTTT. Amino acids: CASSQDLLGTYNNSPLHF.

The V gene is TRBV19, the J gene TRBJ2-7, with D possibly being TRBD2 (5 bases). Germline V gene lookup returns CDR1 LNHDA and CDR2 SQIVND (reference sequence). CDR3 length equals 14 residues. V was clipped by 0 bases and J by 4 bases, with 10 bases between them. Here the CDR3 DNA reads TGTGCCAGTAGTATAGATCTTCGAGGGTACGAGCAGTACTTC. Its translation: CASSIDLRGYEQYF.

The chain's CDR3 is CASSWRKEDFSEAFF. CDR3 nucleotides: TGTGCCAGCAGCTGGAGGAAAGAGGATTTCTCTGAAGCTTTCTTT. The V and J genes are TRBV7-4 and TRBJ1-1; D gene uncertain. The V and J ends lost 4 bases and 6 bases respectively, with 18 bases between them. The CDR3 extends over 15 amino acids. Per the germline V gene, CDR1 is SGHVT and CDR2 is SQSDAQ.

The chain combines TRBV7-2 with TRBJ1-2; 8 nucleotides line up with TRBD1. The CDR3 contains 13 residues. J lost 10 bases, V lost 3 bases, and 7 bases had no gene match. The germline gives CDR1 SGHTA, CDR2 FQGNSA. CDR3 sequence (DNA): TGTGCCAGCAGCTTCCAGGGGGCTGCGGACTACACCTTC. Its protein product is CASSFQGAADYTF. Looking up the rest from reference TRBV7-2 and TRBJ1-2 gives the full variable domain: GAGVSQSPSNKVTEKGKDVELRCDPISGHTALYWYRQSLGQGLEFLIYFQGNSAPDKSGLPSDRFSAERTGGSVSTLTIQRTQQEDSAVYLCASSFQGAADYTFGSGTRLTVV.